This record looks at one T cell receptor beta chain sequence and its context. What antigen it recognizes has not been identified. Per-base quality was not reported, and no clone a single base away is much larger than it. The cohort comprised under 700 healthy bone marrow donors. At the time of sampling, all cohort members were nominally healthy, though unrecorded immune exposures were likely present. The donor tested CMV seronegative, placing the donor among the roughly 350 seronegative members of the cohort. Each donor provided a peripheral blood sample, and peripheral blood mononuclear cells were used for TCR beta sequencing. Genomic DNA extraction from the blood cell samples was performed with the Qiagen DNeasy Blood Extraction Kit. The library came from the immunoSEQ multiplex PCR assay. The multiplex PCR relied on a mix of 60 forward primers for TCR Vbeta segments and 13 reverse primers for TCR Jbeta segments. A multiplex PCR assay on genomic DNA amplified the CDR3 region of rearranged TCR beta genes. The amplified TCR beta libraries were sequenced on the Illumina HiSeq System as 87-base-pair reads. Under the source paper's analysis protocol: Across the 700 or so repertoires, a later analysis counted around 80 million unique TCR beta chains, roughly 11 million of which were shared by at least two donors. Raw reads were error-corrected and collapsed into unique sequences with a nearest-neighbor algorithm that merged closely related sequences to remove PCR and sequencing errors. CDR3 sequences were aligned to IMGT reference sequences to assign V, D and J gene segments. For a sequence to be retained, at least a six-nucleotide match to both a V gene segment and a J gene segment was required. Rearrangements were classified as productive when the CDR3 lacked stop codons and remained in frame with V and J, and all other rearrangements were classified as non-productive. CDR3 was defined according to IMGT convention as the region running from the second conserved V-encoded cysteine to the conserved J-encoded phenylalanine. Sequences without an unambiguous match to a single V gene segment were excluded from the earlier analysis of about 640 of the donors. An earlier analysis of 450 to 650 of the donors called V segments functional above 56.7% productive rearrangements and segregating when the between-donor standard deviation exceeded 5%. To diagnose cytomegalovirus status from the catalog of TCR beta chain sequences, a statistical classification framework was built. V and J gene assignment, in a later analysis, came from comparing TCR nucleotide sequences with IMGT/GENE-DB human TR gene sequences. In a later analysis, CDR3 sequences and most-parsimonious VDJ recombination scenarios were assigned using the TCRdist pipeline. A later analysis defined each TCR beta chain by its CDR3 amino acid sequence plus V-gene family, and excluded reads lacking a unique V-gene family. As a way to deal with suspected cross-contamination and a sequencing artifact, a later analysis dropped over 550 nucleotide sequences that were highly shared and had low generation probability. In a later analysis, a clonal expansion index for each public chain was calculated from normalized within-repertoire ranks of inferred template counts. A later analysis computed generation probabilities with a VDJ recombination model fitted to out-of-frame rearrangements, and checked the results against IGoR. In a later analysis, TCR-TCR, TCR-HLA and TCR-CMV co-occurrence was scored with hypergeometric tests, and a repertoire-size bias correction was applied to TCR pairs. In a later analysis, false discovery rates were estimated by permuting HLA or CMV assignments 20 times. A later analysis grouped co-occurring TCRs with DBSCAN, adding TCRdist sequence similarity when clustering within HLA-allele-positive subsets. For co-occurrence clustering, repertoires with fewer than 30,000 or more than 120,000 public chains were excluded, along with 4 to 6 repertoires with anomalous nucleotide sharing. This is the immuneACCESS table as TCRdb keeps it, with only in-frame sequences that have V and J called. A part of the clones is gone; compared with another copy, unresolved V genes explain less than half, and the rest is unexplained. Clonal size and the V and J genes are those of that table, whereas D and trimming came from the DNA. This sample holds 100,000 to 150,000 clones; roughly 80% were observed only once. The ten largest account for 4% to 4.5% of the sample.

Via the germline V gene, CDR1 is SGHRS and CDR2 YFSETQ. Trimming removed 4 bases from V and 2 bases from J; the gene matches leave 5 bases unexplained. The CDR3, cysteine through phenylalanine, is 16 amino acids long. The kept DNA is CDR3 alone, 48 bases in frame from the first base. This specimen belongs to a study of cytomegalovirus exposure and HLA in healthy donors (dated by TCRdb to 2016 to 2017). Concerning the study at large: An earlier analysis of a few hundred of the donors reported 276 Gb of sequence data and 100 million to 120 million unique TCR beta sequences obtained from approximately 180 million T cells. An early release covering around 630 HLA-typed donors comprised around 300 gigabases of sequencing data and some 79 million unique TCR sequences. Among the roughly 400 genotyped donors, approximately 77% belonged to the genetic ancestry cluster associated with self-reported Caucasian donors. The study aimed to test whether cataloging public T cell receptors could reveal signatures of past pathogen exposure. The study used immunosequencing to profile the T cell repertoires of about 670 subjects and linked those repertoires to cytomegalovirus serostatus. Besides the first cohort of some 670 subjects, a separate validation cohort made up of 120 different subjects was used. High-throughput TCR immunosequencing, statistical association of individual TCRs with disease status, and machine learning were combined to predict cytomegalovirus infection status. A later analysis re-examined previously published TCR beta repertoires from 500 to 700 donors and added high-resolution HLA genotyping to investigate patterns of TCR occurrence. Rather than drawing on any new phenotypic data, the later analysis identified candidate immune exposures from TCR beta sequences and the way those sequences occurred across donors. In an earlier analysis of a few hundred of the donors, high-throughput TCR beta sequencing was used to judge whether each TCR beta V gene segment behaved as functional or pseudogenic. Donor age, sex, ethnicity and CMV serostatus were compiled together with the repertoire data. A later genetic analysis took genome-wide SNP genotypes for about 55% of the 666 donors and used that subset as a discovery cohort. Every repertoire in the discovery cohort had been generated on one and the same sequencing platform. HLA typing included class I and class II loci at four-digit resolution. The number of typed donors differed by locus: 629-630 for A, B, C, DRB1 and DQB1; approximately 520 for DQA1; about 600 for DPA1; and roughly 490 for DPB1. About 5 DR-DQ haplotypes were handled as single units for association and clustering, since linkage in the cohort was strong. Among a few hundred genotyped donors of the cohort, an average of about 240,000 unique TCR beta nucleotide sequences were sequenced per donor, around 20% of them non-productive.

The full study reports these points: An association between a missense DCLRE1C variant and V-gene and J-gene trimming of TCR beta chains was found in a later genetic analysis and replicated in an independent cohort. In a later genetic analysis, fewer N-insertions in productive TCRs were reported among donors in an Asian-associated ancestry cluster than the roughly 670-donor mean. A further reported finding was that TCR beta sequences accurately predicted the HLA-A and HLA-B alleles for most subjects in the first cohort. Roughly uniform sequencing depth across donors was assumed in presence/absence analyses, although this assumption may not hold. Correlated functional status among segregating V segments might be attributable to linkage disequilibrium, but an unknown experimental factor could not be ruled out. The authors suggested that the approach could potentially be generalized to other disease states and immunological phenotypes. At a false discovery rate of 0.05, a later analysis linked 15,000 to 20,000 TCR beta sequences to specific HLA alleles. HLA typing was unavailable for some donors at each locus, so association tests used only the typed subset. In a later analysis, several top co-occurrence clusters were reported to appear linked to parvovirus B19, influenza, CMV and Epstein-Barr virus. Compared with equally common non-associated chains, HLA-associated TCR beta chains in a later analysis were more clonally expanded and had lower generation probabilities. Cytomegalovirus status was reported to be diagnosed by the classifier with high specificity and sensitivity in both the original and validation cohorts. This cohort had only TCR beta chains sequenced, and the lack of alpha or paired-chain data limited which features could be detected. CMV serostatus was the only immune exposure information available for the cohort. Some IMGT-functional V segments, including TRBV6-2 and TRBV6-3, could not be told apart with the 87-base-pair reads, so those segments were excluded. Most CMV-associated TCR beta chains appeared to be HLA-restricted in a later analysis, and the HLA associations seemed to be driven largely by CMV exposure. The study gave a list of some 150 TCR beta chains associated with cytomegalovirus. Broadly in line with IMGT annotations, most TCR beta V segments showed up in productive rearrangements about 87% or about 30% of the time in an earlier analysis of approximately 640 of the donors. In a later analysis, the rate of TCR association differed among HLA loci, with DRB1 alleles having the most associated TCRs and HLA-C alleles having the fewest. Most TCR sequences were seen in very few donors, while some public TCRs were found in many individuals. Because counts were too low, approximately 18 rarely observed V segments, including chromosome 9 orphons, were excluded from the earlier analysis of 587 of the donors. A group of highly shared sequence variants was considered likely to be a technical artifact of the sequencing pipeline. In vitro tests confirmed that a few of the cytomegalovirus-associated TCR beta chains recognize cytomegalovirus antigens. Assigning TCR associations to individual alleles was difficult when HLA alleles, especially DR and DQ, strongly co-occurred.

The origin of this receptor is a woman between 40 and 55 years old in good health and CMV-seronegative. Sequenced: PBMCs. The chain links TRBV5-1 with TRBJ2-5; 13 bases in between match TRBD2. For the CDR3, the sequence is CASSIGTSGAQETQYF. The DNA sequence is as follows: TGCGCCAGCAGCATCGGGACTAGCGGGGCTCAAGAGACCCAGTACTTC.